These 28 T cell receptor beta chains came from one sample sequenced in a study of response to subunit inactivated influenza vaccine. TCRdb ran MiXCR on the RT-PCR reads and lists one entry per CDR3 protein. Of 500,000 to 600,000 distinct CDR3 sequences listed, 12% to 15% are singletons. This sample comprised PBMCs from blood, obtained roughly 12 days after vaccination. These receptors all come from a man between 45 and 60 years old who received an inactivated influenza vaccine.

This clonotype was detected a few times. The chain links TRBV12-3 or TRBV12-4 to TRBJ2-1; D is unresolved. V lost 0 bases, J lost 10 bases, and 7 bases lay in between. The CDR3 runs to 12 residues. Here the CDR3 DNA reads TGTGCCAGCAGTTTAGCTCAGACGGAGCAGTTCTTC. This translates into CASSLAQTEQFF.

The chain carries TRBV18 and TRBJ1-5, with D possibly TRBD1 on 5 matching bases. V was cut by 2 bases and J by 6 bases, with 17 bases left in between. This CDR3 region has 16 residues. The germline V gene has CDR1 KGHSH and CDR2 LQKENI. CDR3 sequence (DNA): TGTGCCAGCTCACCAGGGGGTAATTGGGCCACTCAGCCCCAGCATTTT. Translation gives CASSPGGNWATQPQHF.

This clonotype was picked up a small number of times. The V and J genes are TRBV6-1 and TRBJ1-1; weak D call: TRBD1 (6 bases). The CDR3 sequence is 14 residues long. CDR1 and CDR2 from the germline V gene are MNHNS and SASEGT. V was pared by 4 bases and J by 1 base, with 10 bases between. CDR3 residues: CASSVYRANTEAFF. CDR3 bases: TGTGCCAGCAGTGTCTACAGGGCGAACACTGAAGCTTTCTTT.

This clonotype occurred a few times. This chain connects TRBV12-3 or TRBV12-4 to TRBJ1-5; a weak D match, TRBD1 (5 bases). The CDR3 sequence is 13 residues long. Trimming pared 8 bases from V and 10 bases from J, leaving 18 bases between. The CDR3: CASCGGGFLPQHF. The CDR3 nucleotides read TGTGCCAGCTGCGGTGGGGGGTTTTTACCCCAGCATTTT.

The V and J genes are TRBV12-3 or TRBV12-4 and TRBJ2-3; D unresolved. The CDR3 is 15 residues long. Trimming left V 3 bases short and J 4 bases short, with 14 bases between. DNA of the CDR3: TGTGCCAGCAGTTTGGGCCATCCGAGCGCAGATACGCAGTATTTT. It yields the protein CASSLGHPSADTQYF.

The chain combines TRBV14 with TRBJ1-2; no definite D call. V lost 1 base, J lost 2 bases, and 8 bases lay in between. This CDR3 contains 14 residues. CDR1 and CDR2 (germline): SGHDN, FVKESK. Here the CDR3 reads CASSQGMGNYGYTF. As DNA, the CDR3 is TGTGCCAGCAGCCAAGGAATGGGAAACTATGGCTACACCTTC.

This clonotype was detected a few times. The CDR3 region has the DNA TGTGCCAGCAGCCGGGACCCCGGCTATGGCTACACCTTC. Residues: CASSRDPGYGYTF. This chain connects TRBV7-9 to TRBJ1-2; D may be TRBD1 (5 bases). The CDR3 has 13 amino acids. Germline V gene data show CDR1 as SEHNR and CDR2 as FQNEAQ (reference sequence). The V and J ends lost 5 bases and 4 bases respectively, with 11 bases between them.

The sample holds one count of this clonotype. This chain uses TRBV7-6 with TRBJ2-2; no clear D gene. CDR3 size: 14 residues. V shed 5 bases and J shed 5 bases, with 12 bases lying between them. Germline assignment: CDR1 SGHVS and CDR2 FNYEAQ. CDR3 sequence (DNA): TGTGCCAGCAGCCCTAGTCCTTGGACCGGGGAGCTGTTTTTT. It specifies CASSPSPWTGELFF.

This clonotype has at least ten counts. The CDR3: CASSVRGDTEAFF. The CDR3 DNA is TGTGCCAGCAGTGTCAGGGGAGACACTGAAGCTTTCTTT. This chain joins TRBV12-3 or TRBV12-4 and TRBJ1-1; D is perhaps TRBD1 (6 bases). This CDR3 is 13 amino acids long. V lost 5 bases, J lost 3 bases, and 10 bases lay in between.

The V gene is TRBV21-1, the J gene TRBJ2-7; the D call TRBD1 from the table was never checked on the DNA. TRBV21-1 counts as a pseudogene. There are 16 residues in the CDR3. CDR3 nucleotides: TGTGCCAGCACCGGACATTGGACAGGGGGCTTCTACGAGCAGTACTTC. Translation: CASTGHWTGGFYEQYF.

This chain links TRBV4-3 with TRBJ1-4; D not certain. With 0 bases removed from V and 7 bases from J, the gap between germline ends came to 15 bases. Germline CDR1 and CDR2: LGHNA and YSLEER. CDR3 length equals 16 residues. CDR3: CASSQDPATLGEKLFF. CDR3 sequence (DNA): TGCGCCAGCAGCCAAGATCCCGCCACCCTCGGTGAAAAACTGTTTTTT.

This clonotype was seen only a few times. The chain joins TRBV6-2 or TRBV6-3 to TRBJ2-7; D might be TRBD1 (5 bases). CDR3 length: 13 amino acids. Deletions cut 3 bases from V and 3 bases from J, with 9 bases between. Germline lookup yields CDR1 MNHEY and CDR2 SVGEGT. The CDR3 sequence: CASSYRQNYEQYF. For the CDR3, the DNA is TGTGCCAGCAGTTATAGACAGAACTACGAGCAGTACTTC.

This clonotype was observed a handful of times. CDR3 residues: CASSFGADSQETQYF. The DNA of the CDR3 is TGCGCCAGCAGCTTCGGCGCAGACTCGCAAGAGACCCAGTACTTC. The rearrangement links TRBV5-1 to TRBJ2-5; D gene unclear. Germline CDR1 reads SGHRS; CDR2 reads YFSETQ. Deletions cut 2 bases from V and 2 bases from J, with 13 bases between. The CDR3 length is 15 residues.

This clonotype has a handful of counts. The chain combines TRBV4-2 with TRBJ1-6; TRBD1 might be the D (5 bases). Germline assignment: CDR1 LGHNA and CDR2 YNFKEQ. The CDR3 has 18 residues. The ends were cut back, 4 bases at V and 1 base at J, with 17 bases in the middle. The CDR3 coding sequence is TGTGCCAGCAGCCGGAATGCAGGGATGGGGTCCTATAATTCACCCCTCCACTTT. This codes for CASSRNAGMGSYNSPLHF.

This clonotype occurred once. The V call is TRBV7-2, the J call TRBJ2-5; no reliable D call. Trimming pared 1 base from V and 4 bases from J, leaving 13 bases between. Per the germline V gene, CDR1 is SGHTA and CDR2 is FQGNSA. The CDR3 consists of 15 residues. CDR3 bases: TGTGCCAGCAGCTTAGAGGAACTGCCAACAGAGACCCAGTACTTC. Amino acid sequence: CASSLEELPTETQYF.

This chain uses TRBV4-3 with TRBJ2-7; 7 bases align to TRBD1. The J segment lost 5 bases and the V segment lost 1 base, leaving 11 bases of the junction unmatched. CDR1 LGHNA and CDR2 YSLEER come from the germline V gene. The CDR3 is made up of 16 amino acids. CDR3 protein: CASSQGRRQGRDEQYF. The DNA for the CDR3 is TGCGCCAGCAGCCAAGGGAGAAGACAGGGTCGGGACGAGCAGTACTTC.

The rearrangement links TRBV4-2 to TRBJ1-6; D remains ambiguous. Germline-derived CDR1 and CDR2 are LGHNA and YNFKEQ. CDR3 length equals 15 residues. V gave up 1 base and J gave up 5 bases, with 9 bases separating them. The chain's CDR3 is CASSQVTTDNSPLHF. CDR3 DNA sequence: TGTGCCAGCAGCCAAGTAACAACCGATAATTCACCCCTCCACTTT.

This clonotype was counted ten times or more. This chain uses TRBV7-2 with TRBJ1-2, with TRBD1 matching 9 bases. With 5 bases clipped from V and 2 bases from J, the junction kept 6 bases outside the gene matches. The CDR3 consists of 15 residues. The germline V gene has CDR1 SGHTA and CDR2 FQGNSA. CDR3: CASSATGGGNYGYTF. The CDR3 coding sequence is TGTGCCAGCAGCGCGACAGGGGGTGGGAACTATGGCTACACCTTC. The variable domain in full, completed from reference TRBV7-2 and TRBJ1-2, reads GAGVSQSPSNKVTEKGKDVELRCDPISGHTALYWYRQSLGQGLEFLIYFQGNSAPDKSGLPSDRFSAERTGGSVSTLTIQRTQQEDSAVYLCASSATGGGNYGYTFGSGTRLTVV.

This clonotype was observed a handful of times. This chain's CDR3 is CASSQGQADTGELFF. Here the CDR3 DNA reads TGTGCCAGCAGCCAAGGACAGGCCGACACCGGGGAGCTGTTTTTT. The J gene is TRBJ2-2, the V gene TRBV4-2; possibly TRBD1 for D (6 bases). CDR1 is LGHNA and CDR2 is YNFKEQ in the germline V gene. The V end was cut by 1 base, the J end by 3 bases, with 9 bases between. This CDR3 spans 15 amino acids.

This clonotype was picked up a small number of times. J is TRBJ1-1 and V is TRBV30; weak D call: TRBD1 (6 bases). CDR1 GTSNPN and CDR2 SVGIG come from the germline V gene (reference sequence). Trimming cost V 2 bases and J 4 bases, with 11 bases left between them. This CDR3 is built from 13 residues. The CDR3 DNA sequence: TGTGCCTGGAGTACAGGGTTTGGCACTGAAGCTTTCTTT. The encoded protein is CAWSTGFGTEAFF. The variable domain in full, completed from reference TRBV30 and TRBJ1-1, reads SQTIHQWPATLVQPVGSPLSLECTVEGTSNPNLYWYRQAAGRGLQLLFYSVGIGQISSEVPQNLSASRPQDRQFILSSKKLLLSDSGFYLCAWSTGFGTEAFFGQGTRLTVV.

This clonotype was seen a handful of times. The chain uses TRBV24-1 and TRBJ2-7; D is perhaps TRBD2 (5 bases). The CDR3 extends over 13 amino acids. The V end lost 5 bases, the J end lost 5 bases, and 12 bases lay between the germline ends. Germline V gene data show CDR1 as KGHDR and CDR2 as SFDVKD. CDR3 sequence reads: CATSGGSRDEQYF. The CDR3 DNA sequence: TGTGCCACCAGTGGAGGGTCCCGGGACGAGCAGTACTTC.

This clonotype came up many times. CDR3 nucleotides: TGCAGCGCTGGACAGAGGAACTATGGCTACACCTTC. It translates to CSAGQRNYGYTF. The genes are TRBV29-1 and TRBJ1-2; perhaps TRBD1 as D (6 bases). Germline V gene sequence: CDR1 SQVTM, CDR2 ANQGSEA. CDR3 length: 12 amino acids. V shed 7 bases and J shed 2 bases, with 11 bases lying between them.

This clonotype was seen only a few times. The rearrangement uses TRBV12-3 or TRBV12-4 and TRBJ1-1; D uncertain. CDR3 length: 14 amino acids. Trimming took 1 base from V and 6 from J, leaving 12 bases between them. The CDR3 DNA sequence: TGTGCCAGCAGTTTAGTCAGACCCCAGCCTGAAGCTTTCTTT. This codes for CASSLVRPQPEAFF.

This clonotype was seen a handful of times. J is TRBJ2-3 and V is TRBV14; no clear D gene. Germline V CDR1 and CDR2: SGHDN, FVKESK. V was clipped by 0 bases and J by 2 bases, with 12 bases between them. This CDR3 region has 16 residues. The CDR3 spells CASSQDNRLYTDTQYF. CDR3 nucleotides: TGTGCCAGCAGCCAAGATAACCGCCTTTACACAGATACGCAGTATTTT. The full variable domain, with the rest looked up from reference TRBV14 and TRBJ2-3, is EAGVTQFPSHSVIEKGQTVTLRCDPISGHDNLYWYRRVMGKEIKFLLHFVKESKQDESGMPNNRFLAERTGGTYSTLKVQPAELEDSGVYFCASSQDNRLYTDTQYFGPGTRLTVL.

This clonotype has just a few counts. The chain couples TRBV10-3 to TRBJ1-1; D perhaps matches TRBD1 (6 bases). CDR1 ENHRY and CDR2 SYGVKD come from the germline V gene. The V and J ends lost 10 bases and 2 bases respectively, with 14 bases between them. The CDR3 has 13 amino acids. CDR3 bases: TGTGCCACCTTGGGGACATCTAACACTGAAGCTTTCTTT. This codes for CATLGTSNTEAFF.

Concerning this clonotype: One junction end disagrees with the germline gene, perhaps due to a read error. V is TRBV25-1 and J is TRBJ2-7, with D possibly TRBD1 on 6 matching bases. The length of the CDR3 is 15 residues. Per the germline V gene, CDR1 is MGHDK and CDR2 is SYGVNS. The CDR3 sequence: CASSRTGFNSYEQYF. Here the CDR3 DNA reads TGTGCCAGCAGTCGTACAGGGTTTAACTCCTACGAGCAGTACTTT.

This clonotype occurred a few times. The CDR3 DNA sequence: TGTGCCAGCAGCTTACTGGGCAGGGAGGATTCACCCCTCCACTTT. This gives the protein CASSLLGREDSPLHF. The genes are TRBV7-8 and TRBJ1-6, with a possible D match to TRBD1 (5 bases). The CDR3 contains 15 residues. Trimming shortened V by 2 bases and J by 8 bases, and 13 bases separated the two germline ends. CDR1 and CDR2 (germline): SGHVS, FQNEAQ.

This chain uses TRBV3-1 with TRBJ2-7; 8 bases align to TRBD2. Germline V gene lookup returns CDR1 LGHDT and CDR2 YNNKEL (reference sequence). The CDR3 totals 15 residues. Trimming cost V 0 bases and J 2 bases; bases outside gene matches: 3. CDR3 in DNA: TGTGCCAGCAGCCAAGACAATAGCGGGGCCTACGAGCAGTACTTC. The encoded protein is CASSQDNSGAYEQYF.